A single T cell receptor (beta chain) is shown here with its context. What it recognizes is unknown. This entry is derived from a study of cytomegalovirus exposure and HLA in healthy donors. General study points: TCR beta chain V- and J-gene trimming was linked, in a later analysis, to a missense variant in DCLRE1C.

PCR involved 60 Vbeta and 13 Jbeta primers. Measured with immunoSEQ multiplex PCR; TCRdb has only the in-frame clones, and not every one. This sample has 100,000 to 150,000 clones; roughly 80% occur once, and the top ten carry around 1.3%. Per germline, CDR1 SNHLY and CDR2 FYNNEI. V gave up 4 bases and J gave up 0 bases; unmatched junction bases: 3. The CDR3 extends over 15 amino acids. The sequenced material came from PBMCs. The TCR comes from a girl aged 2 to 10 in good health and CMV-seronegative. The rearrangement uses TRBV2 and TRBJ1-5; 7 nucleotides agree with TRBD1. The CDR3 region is CASSGTGGSNQPQHF. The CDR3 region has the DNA TGTGCCAGCAGTGGGACAGGTGGTAGCAATCAGCCCCAGCATTTT.